These 30 T cell receptor beta chains originate from one sample sequenced in a study of blood T cell repertoires in COVID-19 (dated by TCRdb to the early 2020s). The protocol used for the library was the immunoSEQ multiplex PCR assay. TCRdb's version of the immuneACCESS table is confined to in-frame rearrangements and falls short of the full clone set. An unresolved V gene accounts for under half of the shortfall where checked; the remainder is of unknown origin. The sample table records under 55,000 clones; around 86% of these occur just once. The top ten clonotypes cover more than 2% of the sample. Sequenced input: peripheral blood. The receptors stem from a woman of 80 years or more with COVID-19, enrolled during active disease.

The chain links TRBV12-3 or TRBV12-4 to TRBJ1-1; 9 bases match TRBD1. Unmatched junction bases numbered 2, after V lost 3 bases and J lost 6 bases. The CDR3 has 13 residues. CDR3 in DNA: TGTGCCAGCAGTTTGAGGGACAGGGCTGAAGCTTTCTTT. Amino acid sequence: CASSLRDRAEAFF.

V usage is TRBV7-8 and J usage is TRBJ2-4; the D gene is possibly TRBD2 (5 bases). The CDR3 extends over 17 amino acids. Germline values: CDR1 SGHVS, CDR2 FQNEAQ. Trimming pared 5 bases from V and 0 bases from J, leaving 17 bases between. CDR3 residues: CASSPRGGSIAKNIQYF. In DNA form, the CDR3 reads TGTGCCAGCAGCCCCCGCGGAGGCAGTATAGCCAAAAACATTCAGTACTTC.

The rearrangement joins TRBV28 to TRBJ1-1; 8 bases map to TRBD1. The germline CDR1 and CDR2 sequences are MDHEN and SYDVKM. The CDR3 runs 15 residues. V gave up 7 bases and J gave up 6 bases; unmatched junction bases: 13. The CDR3 region is CASITSQGAISEAFF. The CDR3 nucleotides are TGTGCCAGCATCACTAGCCAGGGGGCTATCTCTGAAGCTTTCTTT.

This chain joins TRBV4-1 and TRBJ2-3, with TRBD2 identical over 8 bases. This CDR3 has 14 residues. Per germline, CDR1 MGHRA and CDR2 YSYEKL. The V segment lost 1 base and the J segment 6 bases; nucleotides outside the gene matches: 3. The CDR3 DNA is TGCGCCAGCAGCCAAGGAATAGCGGGGGATACGCAGTATTTT. As protein: CASSQGIAGDTQYF.

The gene calls are TRBV5-4 and TRBJ2-5, with TRBD2 as a possible D gene (6 bases). The V end lost 0 bases, the J end lost 3 bases, and 15 bases lay between the germline ends. Looked up from germline, CDR1 is SGHNT and CDR2 is YYREEE (reference sequence). CDR3 length: 16 residues. CDR3: CASSLALARTKETQYF. The CDR3 DNA sequence: TGTGCCAGCAGCTTGGCCCTAGCGCGAACAAAAGAGACCCAGTACTTC.

The V gene is TRBV3-1 (or the pseudogene TRBV3-2), the J gene TRBJ2-2; 7 positions match TRBD2. The CDR3 contains 17 residues. The V gene end was trimmed by 6 bases and the J gene end by 1 base; junction bases not matched to a gene: 11. The germline gives CDR1 LGHDT, CDR2 YNNKEL (reference sequence). This chain's CDR3 is CASRQYPGLQNTGELFF. In DNA form, the CDR3 reads TGTGCCAGCAGGCAGTATCCGGGACTACAGAACACCGGGGAGCTGTTTTTT.

The chain recombines TRBV18 with TRBJ1-2, with a possible D match to TRBD1 (5 bases). The V gene's germline CDR1 is KGHSH and CDR2 LQKENI. The CDR3 extends over 15 amino acids. V lost 0 bases to trimming and J lost 0 bases, with 8 bases between them. In nucleotides, the CDR3 is TGTGCCAGCTCACCACCAATGACAGCTAACTATGGCTACACCTTC. Translation gives CASSPPMTANYGYTF.

This chain links TRBV28 with TRBJ1-2, with a possible D match to TRBD1 (6 bases). The germline gives CDR1 MDHEN, CDR2 SYDVKM. The CDR3 contains 11 residues. V was shortened by 8 bases and J by 14 bases, with 18 bases between the two germline ends. CDR3 protein: CASRLQGSVTF. CDR3 bases: TGTGCCAGCCGATTGCAGGGGTCGGTTACCTTC.

The chain employs TRBV24-1 and TRBJ1-2; 8 bases align to TRBD1. The CDR3 runs 14 residues. The germline gives CDR1 KGHDR, CDR2 SFDVKD. J gave up 4 bases and V 6 bases, and 6 bases lay outside the gene matches. CDR3 amino acids: CATSHRQGIYGYTF. As DNA, the CDR3 is TGTGCCACCAGTCATAGACAGGGGATCTATGGCTACACCTTC.

Only one count was recorded for this clone. The gene calls are TRBV19 and TRBJ1-2; 9 bases map to TRBD1. Germline CDR1 reads LNHDA; CDR2 reads SQIVND (reference sequence). Trimming cost V 6 bases and J 6 bases; bases outside gene matches: 11. The CDR3 is made up of 15 amino acids. The DNA for the CDR3 is TGTGCCAGTAGGGCCACCGGGACAGGGTTGGATGGCTACACCTTC. Translation gives CASRATGTGLDGYTF.

The J gene is TRBJ2-1, the V gene TRBV2; D might be TRBD2 (5 bases). From germline, CDR1 is SNHLY and CDR2 FYNNEI. Trimming took 2 bases from V and 5 from J, leaving 13 bases between them. The CDR3 has 15 residues. CDR3 DNA: TGTGCCAGCAGTGAAACTAGGGTCCTCAACAATGAGCAGTTCTTC. Translated, it gives CASSETRVLNNEQFF.

Here the CDR3 DNA reads TGTGCCAGCAGCCGACTCGGGATAGCTTTCTTT. It encodes CASSRLGIAFF. The chain recombines TRBV3-1 (or the pseudogene TRBV3-2) with TRBJ1-1, with unresolved D. The CDR3 contains 11 residues. V was pared by 4 bases and J by 10 bases, with 10 bases between. Germline CDR1 is LGHDT and CDR2 is YNNKEL (reference sequence).

The rearrangement uses TRBV9 and TRBJ1-2, with 7 bases lining up with TRBD1. CDR3 length: 13 amino acids. The germline V gene encodes CDR1 SGDLS and CDR2 YYNGEE. V lost 4 bases, J lost 9 bases, and 9 bases stayed unmatched. CDR3 DNA: TGTGCCAGCAGCCCACAAAACAGGGGTAGCTACACCTTC. Protein product: CASSPQNRGSYTF.

The chain has TRBV27 and TRBJ2-3, with unresolved D. This CDR3 is 17 amino acids long. Trimming took 3 bases from V and 0 from J, leaving 16 bases between them. The germline V gene has CDR1 MNHEY and CDR2 SMNVEV (reference sequence). The CDR3 DNA reads as TGTGCCAGCAGTTTGAGGTGGCGGTACCTTAGCACAGATACGCAGTATTTT. This codes for CASSLRWRYLSTDTQYF.

The chain is built from TRBV7-2 and TRBJ1-5; D possibly corresponds to TRBD1 (6 bases). The CDR3 covers 15 residues. With 5 bases removed from V and 0 bases from J, the gap between germline ends came to 11 bases. Germline V gene data show CDR1 as SGHTA and CDR2 as FQGNSA. CDR3 amino acids: CASSPDRNSNQPQHF. The CDR3 bases are TGTGCCAGCAGCCCCGACAGGAATAGCAATCAGCCCCAGCATTTT.

CDR3 in DNA: TGTGCCAGCAGCATCGGACAGGTCTCTGGAAACACCATATATTTT. This codes for CASSIGQVSGNTIYF. The chain joins TRBV9 to TRBJ1-3; 7 nucleotides agree with TRBD1. Losses at the gene ends were 4 bases for V and 0 bases for J; bases not matched to a gene: 4. Germline V lookup: CDR1 SGDLS, CDR2 YYNGEE. CDR3 length: 15 amino acids.

The gene calls are TRBV30 and TRBJ1-1; 7 bases match TRBD1. The CDR3 is 13 amino acids. Germline values: CDR1 GTSNPN, CDR2 SVGIG (reference sequence). V lost 2 bases, J lost 3 bases, and 3 bases stayed unmatched. The CDR3 region is CAWSIQGDTEAFF. CDR3 DNA: TGTGCCTGGAGTATTCAGGGGGACACTGAAGCTTTCTTT. Full variable domain (rest looked up from reference TRBV30 and TRBJ1-1): SQTIHQWPATLVQPVGSPLSLECTVEGTSNPNLYWYRQAAGRGLQLLFYSVGIGQISSEVPQNLSASRPQDRQFILSSKKLLLSDSGFYLCAWSIQGDTEAFFGQGTRLTVV.

This clone was seen more than once but under ten times. The V call is TRBV5-1, the J call TRBJ1-6, with 10 nucleotides matching TRBD1. CDR3 size: 17 residues. J was trimmed by 7 bases and V by 0 bases; bases with no gene match: 7. Germline CDR1 reads SGHRS; CDR2 reads YFSETQ. CDR3 nucleotide sequence: TGCGCCAGCAGCTTGGGAGACCCGGGACAGGGGAATTCACCCCTCCACTTT. Its translation: CASSLGDPGQGNSPLHF.

The rearrangement links TRBV28 to TRBJ1-5; D unresolved. CDR3 length equals 15 residues. Trimming shortened V by 2 bases and J by 3 bases, and 11 bases separated the two germline ends. Germline V lookup: CDR1 MDHEN, CDR2 SYDVKM. CDR3 bases: TGTGCCAGCAGTTTACGCTCCGGGAACAATCAGCCCCAGCATTTT. Protein product: CASSLRSGNNQPQHF.

This clone was found a few times. The J gene is TRBJ1-5, the V gene TRBV5-4; 8 bases align to TRBD1. The CDR3 totals 13 residues. V lost 4 bases to trimming and J lost 7 bases; unmatched junction nucleotides: 4. CDR1 SGHNT and CDR2 YYREEE come from the germline V gene (reference sequence). The CDR3 DNA follows: TGTGCCAGCAGCCGGGACAGGTGGCAGCCCCAGCATTTT. It yields the protein CASSRDRWQPQHF. Full variable domain (missing parts from reference TRBV5-4 and TRBJ1-5): ETGVTQSPTHLIKTRGQQVTLRCSSQSGHNTVSWYQQALGQGPQFIFQYYREEENGRGNFPPRFSGLQFPNYSSELNVNALELDDSALYLCASSRDRWQPQHFGDGTRLSIL.

Regarding this clone: The sample carries other DNA sequences with the same CDR3. V usage is TRBV9 and J usage is TRBJ1-1; 7 nucleotides align to TRBD1. The CDR3 runs 15 residues. Unmatched junction bases numbered 6, after V lost 4 bases and J lost 0 bases. In germline, CDR1 is SGDLS, CDR2 YYNGEE. CDR3 in amino acids: CASSPQTGMNTEAFF. The CDR3 DNA reads TGTGCCAGCAGCCCGCAGACAGGGATGAACACTGAAGCTTTCTTT.

This clone was seen only once. The CDR3 DNA follows: TGTGCCAGCAGCTTACAGGTGAACACTGAAGCTTTCTTT. Translated, it gives CASSLQVNTEAFF. The gene calls are TRBV12-3 or TRBV12-4 and TRBJ1-1; D might be TRBD1 (5 bases). The germline V and J ends were trimmed by 6 bases and 0 bases, with 8 bases remaining between them. This CDR3 is built from 13 residues.

This clone has just a few counts. The chain uses TRBV5-8 and TRBJ1-1; D may be TRBD1 (5 bases). Germline V gene data show CDR1 as SGHTS and CDR2 as YDEGEE. The CDR3 covers 14 residues. The V end lost 2 bases, the J end lost 5 bases, and 13 bases lay between the germline ends. DNA of the CDR3: TGTGCCAGCAGCTTTGGCCAGGGATGGACTGAAGCTTTCTTT. This translates into CASSFGQGWTEAFF.

The V gene is TRBV28, the J gene TRBJ1-1, with D possibly TRBD1 on 6 matching bases. The CDR3 sequence is 14 residues long. Trimming left V 6 bases short and J 1 base short, with 12 bases between. Germline CDR1 reads MDHEN; CDR2 reads SYDVKM. CDR3 nucleotides: TGTGCCAGCAGACATTCAGGGGAGAACACTGAAGCTTTCTTT. Protein product: CASRHSGENTEAFF.

Comment on this clone: At one end the junction does not follow the germline gene, possibly because of a read error. The J gene is TRBJ2-1, the V gene TRBV7-7; 7 bases align to TRBD1. Germline values: CDR1 SSHAT, CDR2 FNYEAQ (reference sequence). This CDR3 has 15 residues. The CDR3: CASSLAGGYYNEQFF. Written as DNA, the CDR3 is TGTGCTAGCAGCTTAGCAGGGGGATACTACAATGAGCAGTTCTTC.

The V call is TRBV14, the J call TRBJ2-1; 7 bases fit TRBD2. This CDR3 is 17 amino acids long. The germline V gene has CDR1 SGHDN and CDR2 FVKESK. V trimming: 4 bases; J trimming: 5 bases; junction bases outside the gene matches: 14. For the CDR3, the DNA is TGTGCCAGCAGCCCTTTAGCGGGCTTGGGCTGGGACAATGAGCAGTTCTTC. Protein sequence: CASSPLAGLGWDNEQFF.

The chain uses TRBV6-6 and TRBJ1-3, with TRBD1 as a possible D gene (5 bases). This CDR3 has 14 residues. V lost 3 bases and J 2 bases, leaving 8 bases between the germline ends. Germline CDR1 MNHNY, CDR2 SVGAGI (reference sequence). The CDR3 region is CASSYDRTGNTIYF. For the CDR3, the DNA is TGTGCCAGCAGTTATGACAGAACTGGAAACACCATATATTTT.

This rearrangement joins TRBV2 to TRBJ2-7, with 7 positions matching TRBD2. This CDR3 contains 14 residues. V trimming: 6 bases; J trimming: 2 bases; junction bases outside the gene matches: 7. From germline, CDR1 is SNHLY and CDR2 FYNNEI. In DNA, the CDR3 is TGTGCCAGCAGGTCGGGGGAGGGAACCTACGAGCAGTACTTC. This sequence encodes CASRSGEGTYEQYF.

The chain carries TRBV5-1 and TRBJ1-2, with D maybe TRBD1 (6 bases). From germline, CDR1 is SGHRS and CDR2 YFSETQ. This CDR3 has 16 amino acids. V lost 4 bases, J lost 4 bases, and 20 bases lay in between. The CDR3 sequence: CASSPQPRTEVYGYTF. CDR3 DNA: TGCGCCAGCAGCCCCCAACCCAGGACAGAGGTCTATGGCTACACCTTC. Supplemented by reference TRBV5-1 and TRBJ1-2, the full variable domain reads KAGVTQTPRYLIKTRGQQVTLSCSPISGHRSVSWYQQTPGQGLQFLFEYFSETQRNKGNFPGRFSGRQFSNSRSEMNVSTLELGDSALYLCASSPQPRTEVYGYTFGSGTRLTVV.

The chain has TRBV11-1 and TRBJ2-3, with D tentatively TRBD1 (5 bases). The CDR3 loop spans 13 amino acids. V lost 4 bases to trimming and J lost 5 bases, with 10 bases between them. Germline CDR1 is SGHAT and CDR2 is FQDESV (reference sequence). Written as DNA, the CDR3 is TGTGCCAGCAGCTCCCCCAGGGTAGATACGCAGTATTTT. This translates into CASSSPRVDTQYF.